Presented here are 8 T cell receptor beta chains from one specimen sequenced in a study of cytomegalovirus exposure and HLA in healthy donors. Amplification used 60 Vbeta primers and 13 Jbeta primers. Profiling relied on immunoSEQ multiplex PCR, and the TCRdb table lists in-frame clones only, not all of them. The sample shows 99,000 or so clones, around 86% of them seen only once. Sequencing used PBMCs. The receptors were gathered from a man aged 30-40 years in good health and CMV-seropositive.

The J gene is TRBJ2-1, the V gene TRBV2; tentatively, D is TRBD1 (6 bases). The length of the CDR3 is 15 residues. V lost 3 bases, J lost 6 bases, and 15 bases lay in between. Germline V CDR1 and CDR2: SNHLY, FYNNEI. The CDR3 region has the DNA TGTGCCAGCAGTGAGTCCGGGACAAGTCTCAATGAGCAGTTCTTC. Encoded protein: CASSESGTSLNEQFF.

This sequence joins TRBV7-8 and TRBJ1-1, with 7 bases that match TRBD1. V shed 2 bases, J shed 4 bases, and the junction held 13 bases outside the gene matches. CDR1 and CDR2 (germline): SGHVS, FQNEAQ. There are 17 residues in the CDR3. This CDR3 is CASSLKSRGAAGTEAFF. The CDR3 DNA reads as TGTGCCAGCAGCTTAAAGTCCAGGGGGGCGGCGGGCACTGAAGCTTTCTTT.

CDR3: CAWSVPGQGRNQPQHF. The CDR3 region has the DNA TGTGCCTGGAGTGTACCCGGACAGGGACGGAATCAGCCCCAGCATTTT. The V and J genes are TRBV30 and TRBJ1-5; TRBD1 matches 8 bases. This CDR3 contains 16 residues. In germline, CDR1 is GTSNPN, CDR2 SVGIG (reference sequence). V was clipped by 0 bases and J by 4 bases; unmatched bases: 8.

V is TRBV5-1 and J is TRBJ2-5; TRBD2 is a possible D gene (6 bases). The better agreement between TRBJ2-7 and the DNA end casts doubt on the J call. The length of the CDR3 is 15 residues. The germline V gene encodes CDR1 SGHRS and CDR2 YFSETQ. As DNA, the CDR3 is TGCGCCAGCAGCCGAATCGAGACTAGCTCCTACGAGCAGTACTTC. It specifies CASSRIETSSYEQYF.

The DNA of the CDR3 is TGTGCCAGCAGCTTAACCGCCACCTACAGGAATGGCTACACCTTC. The encoded protein is CASSLTATYRNGYTF. The chain links TRBV7-2 to TRBJ1-2; TRBD1 is a possible D gene (5 bases). The CDR3 is made up of 15 amino acids. Trimming shortened V by 2 bases and J by 6 bases, and 16 bases separated the two germline ends. Per germline, CDR1 SGHTA and CDR2 FQGNSA.

The V gene is TRBV28, the J gene TRBJ2-7; TRBD2 might be the D (5 bases). Germline V gives CDR1 MDHEN, CDR2 SYDVKM. Deletions cut 4 bases from V and 2 bases from J, with 9 bases between. This CDR3 comprises 13 residues. The CDR3 nucleotides read TGTGCCAGCAGTTCCGCGGGTACCTACGAGCAGTACTTC. It specifies CASSSAGTYEQYF.

The CDR3 reads CASSKGPHFEQYF. The CDR3 DNA sequence: TGTGCCAGCAGTAAAGGGCCTCATTTTGAGCAGTACTTC. V and J are TRBV6-1 and TRBJ2-7; no firm D call. The germline gives CDR1 MNHNS, CDR2 SASEGT. The V end lost 5 bases, the J end lost 7 bases, and 15 bases lay between the germline ends. The CDR3 sequence is 13 residues long.

The genes are TRBV7-3 and TRBJ2-6; tentative D call: TRBD2 (6 bases). Germline V gene lookup returns CDR1 SGHTA and CDR2 FQGTGA. Trimming removed 5 bases from V and 2 bases from J, with 10 bases in between. The CDR3 spans 15 residues. In DNA form, the CDR3 reads TGTGCCAGCAGCCCCAGGAGGGCTGGGGCCAACGTCCTGACTTTC. Amino acid sequence: CASSPRRAGANVLTF.